This T cell receptor beta chain appears in the sequencing data of a study of regulatory T cells in long-lasting Graves disease. Study results and limitations: Graves' patients with persistent disease showed TCR diversity lower than patients newly diagnosed.

Trimming took 7 bases from V and 1 from J, leaving 10 bases between them. Per germline, CDR1 LGHNA and CDR2 YNFKEQ. This CDR3 has 14 amino acids. The TCR beta library used iRepertoire HTBI primers with Arm-PCR amplification of CDR3. TCRdb ran MiXCR on the multiplex PCR reads and lists one entry per CDR3 protein. The data contain about 460,000 distinct CDR3 sequences, approximately 14% of them singletons. Stated time point: newly diagnosed GD, antithyroid drugs for less than 3 months. Extracted PBMC RNA gave rise to the TCR library. This clonotype was recorded a few times. Its antigen is not identified. These data were also filed under a second study, of T cells in Graves' hyperthyroidism and ophthalmopathy. That source notes: In the blood, most expanded thyroid clonotypes above 0.001 appeared as well.

The source was peripheral blood mononuclear cells (PBMCs), collected at new diagnosis, from a patient treated with antithyroid drugs. The sequence was collected from a woman aged 45-65 years with Graves disease. The chain couples TRBV4-2 to TRBJ1-4, with D possibly being TRBD1 (6 bases). The CDR3 DNA is TGTGCCAGCAACCAGGGGCTAACTAATGAAAAACTGTTTTTT. It is translated as CASNQGLTNEKLFF.